This T cell receptor beta chain was sequenced for a study of blood T cells in healthy people across ages (dated by TCRdb to the mid-2010s). Turning to the overall study: Template switching captured roughly one uniquely barcoded TCR beta cDNA molecule per two T cells in model experiments. To track age-related changes in TCR beta repertoire diversity, the study relied on deep sequencing normalized with unique cDNA molecular identifiers. Donors were grouped into four age groups: young (average about 15 years), middle-aged (less than 40), aged (62) and long-lived (just over 80). Donors of different ages were randomly distributed across sequencing lanes to avoid experimental bias. Two additional independent replicas of 1 million unique cDNA reads from the same blood draw were analyzed for two donors (one aged 18 to 30 and one aged 80 or older). What the work shows at the level of the full study, not this receptor alone: Since profiling was done on bulk unsorted PBMCs, naive and antigen-experienced compartments could not be conclusively compared. The CMV infection status of donors was not known, potentially confounding age-related changes in expanded clonotypes. Observed TCR beta diversity per million T cells fell roughly linearly with age, and a significant reduction was already apparent by age roughly 41. Observed TCR beta diversity correlated strongly with the percentage of naive T cells measured by flow cytometry. Total diversity estimates from one million sequenced T cells were considered lower bounds and underestimates. Compared with the aged group, the long-lived group had more naive CD4+ T cells, fewer expanded clones and increased TCR diversity, a pattern suggesting age selection.

Concerning this clonotype itself: The specificity of this receptor is unknown. Per-base quality was not reported, and no clone a single base away is much larger than it.

Receptor amplification or capture employed 5' RACE. Instrument used: Illumina HiSeq 2500. A second roughly 7 to 11 cycle PCR used a sample-barcoded 5' primer and a J-beta primer mix. A unique molecular identifier was introduced onto each TCR beta cDNA molecule by a template-switch 5' adaptor carrying 12 random nucleotides. Each sample yielded at least 2.5 million CDR3-containing paired-end reads. The Mint cDNA synthesis kit, primed by a TRBC-specific oligonucleotide, was used to synthesize first-strand cDNA from all RNA. After uracil-DNA glycosylase treatment, a first 18-cycle PCR used universal primers M1SS and BC2_uni_R on all cDNA. For the original study's pipeline: Normalization of each sample was performed by random selection of 1 million high-quality reads, each carrying a distinct molecular identifier. Reads with shared molecular identifiers were discarded instead of being binned into consensus sequences. CDR3 identification, clonotype clustering and error correction used MiTCR with a Q25 quality threshold and the strictest error-elimination algorithm. A nonparametric unseen species model with Euler transformation was used to estimate lower-bound total TCR beta diversity. Through fastp at Q25 and MiXCR, TCRdb rebuilt clones from the public reads, retaining in-frame beta chains. One record per CDR3 amino acid sequence lists the most common genes and DNA. The V and J calls were determined by TCRdb, not by the authors. This sample holds about 640,000 distinct CDR3 sequences; about 53% were observed only once. In total, the top ten clones hold 30% to 40% of the sample.

V ends up 6 bases short and J 1 base short, with an unmatched junction base count of 5. The germline V gene supplies CDR1 MNHEY and CDR2 SVGEGT. The CDR3 starts with the cysteine, ends with the phenylalanine, and has 15 residues. Only the CDR3 region is kept as DNA, spanning 45 bases read in frame from base 1. Systemically healthy Caucasian individuals from Russia, some 36 in total and aged about 6 to 100 years, were included as donors. Each donor gave about 9.8 milliliters of peripheral blood, drawn into EDTA-treated Vacutainer tubes. Ficoll-Paque density-gradient centrifugation was used to isolate PBMCs, with at least 7 million per sample. Trizol reagent was used to extract total RNA from PBMCs, with at least 5.5 micrograms per sample. The percentages of naive CD45RAhigh/CD27high T cells were determined by flow cytometry on a PBMC aliquot from every donor.

The receptor was derived from a man aged 60 to 69 in good health. In this chain, TRBV6-2 or TRBV6-3 is recombined with TRBJ2-7, with TRBD1 matching 11 junction bases. The specimen sequenced was blood. The nucleotides read TGTGCCAGCAGAGGGGACAGGGGGTCTTCCTACGAGCAGTACTTC. Translation gives CASRGDRGSSYEQYF.